What follows describes a single T cell receptor beta chain. The data derive from a study of OX40 agonist ivuxolimab in advanced cancers. CDR1 is ENHRY and CDR2 is SYGVKD in the germline V gene. The V end lost 6 bases, the J end lost 0 bases, and 13 bases lay between the germline ends. The CDR3 is made up of 15 amino acids. Sequencing was performed with immunoSEQ multiplex PCR; in TCRdb, only in-frame clones are kept and a portion is missing. There are 50,000 to 65,000 clones in the sample; 88% occur only once, and roughly 0.67% lies in the top ten. This TCR derives from an adult with an advanced solid tumor such as melanoma, head and neck, liver or kidney cancer. The rearrangement links TRBV10-3 to TRBJ2-3; D possibly matches TRBD1 or TRBD2 (6 bases each). Here the sequenced sample was CD4+ or CD8+ T cells sorted from blood, taken in a trial of the OX40 agonist ivuxolimab. The CDR3 DNA reads TGTGCCATCAGGGGGGCAGGGACTAGCACAGATACGCAGTATTTT. Its translation: CAIRGAGTSTDTQYF.